This T cell receptor beta chain emerged from a study of blood T cell repertoires in COVID-19 (TCRdb year 2020). Looking at the study overall: Samples covering the acute and convalescent phases of COVID-19 were provided by collaborators in the United States, Italy and Spain. The prospective study material was composed of cDNA or gDNA derived from T cells, B-cell-depleted T cells, or PBMCs. The dataset comprised deeply sampled blood TCRbeta repertoires from subjects exposed to, actively infected with, or recovered from COVID-19. The repertoires were released in a freely available public database intended as a resource for research on the immune response to SARS-CoV-2. Samples came from the ongoing ImmuneRACE study (first 160 participants) plus 1,254 subjects from 6 global collaborators. The sample metadata nearly always contained a de-identified subject ID, COVID-19 status, age in years and sex. HLA class I and class II types, where available, came from metadata supplied by the sample provider rather than from assay-based typing.

Findings and caveats that apply to the study as a whole: Clinical and demographic metadata were provided uncurated, with the amount varying by source and participant.

CDR1 MNHEY and CDR2 SVGAGI were looked up in the germline V gene. For this chain, trimming is 2 bases at the V end and 4 bases at the J end, and the number of junction bases without a gene match is 1. The CDR3 contains 14 residues, cysteine and phenylalanine counted. Just CDR3 DNA is preserved here, 42 bases in frame from base 1. On this clone itself: Its antigen is still unknown. Per-base qualities were not stored, and no clone one base away is much larger.

A second Seattle source provided samples from volunteer blood donors who had recovered from COVID-19. Each collaborating institution followed its own protocols to collect whole blood in K2EDTA tubes. For TCRbeta analysis, collaborators shipped samples in one of three forms: frozen whole blood, isolated PBMCs, or DNA extracted from either of those sample types. TCRbeta CDR3 regions were amplified from genomic DNA using the immunoSEQ Assay, a bias-controlled multiplex PCR. As for how the authors treated the data: The number of nucleated cells in each sample was estimated by amplification of reference gene primers within the assay. Sequence reads were collapsed and filtered to measure the absolute abundance of every unique TCRbeta CDR3 rearrangement. For each sample, productive Simpson clonality was calculated as the square root of Simpson's diversity index across productive rearrangements. TCRdb provides this immuneACCESS table in a form limited to in-frame rearrangements. Some clones are lacking; in checked studies, under half of them reflect an unresolved V gene, and why the rest are absent is not known. The D gene and trimming were derived from the DNA, and the V and J assignments and clone size from that table. Within this sample are 200,000 to 250,000 clones, with about nine tenths of them counted one time only. Jointly, the top ten make up 5.5% to 8% of the sample.

The sample comprised peripheral blood. The V and J genes are TRBV6-5 and TRBJ1-1; 10 nucleotides in the junction match TRBD1. The TCR sequence derives from a man in his fifties or sixties who had recovered from COVID-19. The CDR3 region: CASSYRDRGTEAFF. The bases are TGTGCCAGCAGTTACCGGGACAGGGGCACTGAAGCTTTCTTT.